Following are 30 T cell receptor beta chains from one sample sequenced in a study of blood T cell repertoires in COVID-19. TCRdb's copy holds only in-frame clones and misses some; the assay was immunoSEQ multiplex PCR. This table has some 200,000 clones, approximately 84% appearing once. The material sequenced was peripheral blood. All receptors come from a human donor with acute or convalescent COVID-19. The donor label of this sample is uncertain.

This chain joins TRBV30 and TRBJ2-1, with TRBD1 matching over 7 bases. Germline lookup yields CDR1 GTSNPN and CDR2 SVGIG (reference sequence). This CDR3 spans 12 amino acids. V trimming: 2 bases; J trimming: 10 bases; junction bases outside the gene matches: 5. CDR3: CAWSPRGLEQFF. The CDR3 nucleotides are TGTGCCTGGAGTCCAAGGGGGCTCGAGCAGTTCTTC.

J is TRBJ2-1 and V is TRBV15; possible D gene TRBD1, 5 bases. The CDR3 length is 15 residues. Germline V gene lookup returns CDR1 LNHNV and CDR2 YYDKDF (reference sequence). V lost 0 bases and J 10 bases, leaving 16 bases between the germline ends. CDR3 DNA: TGTGCCACCAGCAGAGATTGGCGACAGTCGCAAGAGCAGTTCTTC. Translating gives CATSRDWRQSQEQFF.

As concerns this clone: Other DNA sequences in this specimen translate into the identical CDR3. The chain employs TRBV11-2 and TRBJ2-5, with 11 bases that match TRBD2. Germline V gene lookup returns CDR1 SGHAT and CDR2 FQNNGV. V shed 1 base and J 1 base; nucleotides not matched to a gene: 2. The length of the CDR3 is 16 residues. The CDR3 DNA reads TGTGCCAGCAGCTTAGCGCTAGCGGGGGGCCAAGAGACCCAGTACTTC. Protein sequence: CASSLALAGGQETQYF.

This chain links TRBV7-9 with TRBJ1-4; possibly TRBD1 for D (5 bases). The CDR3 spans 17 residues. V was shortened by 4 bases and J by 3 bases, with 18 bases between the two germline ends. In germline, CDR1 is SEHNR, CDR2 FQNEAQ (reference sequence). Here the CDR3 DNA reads TGTGCCAGCAGCTCGACAATCGGGGGTCCCTCTAATGAAAAACTGTTTTTT. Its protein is CASSSTIGGPSNEKLFF.

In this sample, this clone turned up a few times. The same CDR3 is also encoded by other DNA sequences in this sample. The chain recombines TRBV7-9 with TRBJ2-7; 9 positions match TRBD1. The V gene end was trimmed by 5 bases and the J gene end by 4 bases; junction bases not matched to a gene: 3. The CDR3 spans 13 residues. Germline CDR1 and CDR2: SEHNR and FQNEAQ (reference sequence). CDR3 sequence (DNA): TGTGCCAGCAGCCCGACAGGGGGGTACGAGCAGTACTTC. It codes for CASSPTGGYEQYF.

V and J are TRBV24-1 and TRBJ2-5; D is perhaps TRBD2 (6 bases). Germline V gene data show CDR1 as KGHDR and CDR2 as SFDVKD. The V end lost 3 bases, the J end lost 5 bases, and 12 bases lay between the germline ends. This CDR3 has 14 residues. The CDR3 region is CATSDRGAGETQYF. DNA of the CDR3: TGTGCCACCAGTGATCGAGGGGCGGGGGAGACCCAGTACTTC.

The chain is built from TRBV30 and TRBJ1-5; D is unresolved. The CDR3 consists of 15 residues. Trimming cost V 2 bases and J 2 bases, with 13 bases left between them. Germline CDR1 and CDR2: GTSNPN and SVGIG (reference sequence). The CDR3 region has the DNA TGTGCCTGGAGTAACGGAGGGATGGGCAATCAGCCCCAGCATTTT. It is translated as CAWSNGGMGNQPQHF. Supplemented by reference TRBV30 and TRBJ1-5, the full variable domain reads SQTIHQWPATLVQPVGSPLSLECTVEGTSNPNLYWYRQAAGRGLQLLFYSVGIGQISSEVPQNLSASRPQDRQFILSSKKLLLSDSGFYLCAWSNGGMGNQPQHFGDGTRLSIL.

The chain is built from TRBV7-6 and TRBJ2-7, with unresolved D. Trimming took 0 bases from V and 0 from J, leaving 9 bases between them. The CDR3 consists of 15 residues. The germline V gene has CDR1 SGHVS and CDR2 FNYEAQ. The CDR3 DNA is TGTGCCAGCAGCTTAGCTGAAGTAGTCTCCTACGAGCAGTACTTC. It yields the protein CASSLAEVVSYEQYF.

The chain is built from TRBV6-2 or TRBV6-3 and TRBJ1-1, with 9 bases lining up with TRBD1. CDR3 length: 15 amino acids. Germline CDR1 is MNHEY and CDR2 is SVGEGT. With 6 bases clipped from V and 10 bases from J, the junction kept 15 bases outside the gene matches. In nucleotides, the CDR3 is TGTGCCAGCAGCCCGGGACAGGGTGAGGATGTTCGAGCTTTCTTT. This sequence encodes CASSPGQGEDVRAFF.

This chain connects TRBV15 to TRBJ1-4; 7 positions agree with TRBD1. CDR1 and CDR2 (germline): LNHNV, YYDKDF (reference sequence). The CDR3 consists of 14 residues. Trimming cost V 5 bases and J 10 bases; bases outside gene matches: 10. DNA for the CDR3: TGTGCCACCAGCCCCGGGACAGCTATAGGAAAACTGTTTTTT. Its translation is CATSPGTAIGKLFF.

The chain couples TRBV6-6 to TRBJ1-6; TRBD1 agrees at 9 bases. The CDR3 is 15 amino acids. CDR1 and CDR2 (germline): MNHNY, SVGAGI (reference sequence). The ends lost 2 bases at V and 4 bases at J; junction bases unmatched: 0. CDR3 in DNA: TGTGCCAGCAGTTACGGACAGGGGTATAATTCACCCCTCCACTTT. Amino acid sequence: CASSYGQGYNSPLHF.

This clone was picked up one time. The CDR3 DNA reads TGTGCCAGCAGTTCCCCCCTACTAGCGGCTAGCACAGATACGCAGTATTTT. Amino acids: CASSSPLLAASTDTQYF. The rearrangement uses TRBV27 and TRBJ2-3; 8 bases match TRBD2. This CDR3 spans 17 amino acids. Trimming took 4 bases from V and 0 from J; bases not matched to a gene: 9. CDR1 is MNHEY and CDR2 is SMNVEV in the germline V gene (reference sequence).

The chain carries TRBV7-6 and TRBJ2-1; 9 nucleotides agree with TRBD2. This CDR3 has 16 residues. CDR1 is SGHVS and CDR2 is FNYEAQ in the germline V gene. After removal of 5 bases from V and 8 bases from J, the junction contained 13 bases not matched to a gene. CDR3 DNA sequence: TGTGCCAGCAGCCGTTCCCTAGCGGGAATTTTGGATGAGCAGTTCTTC. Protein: CASSRSLAGILDEQFF.

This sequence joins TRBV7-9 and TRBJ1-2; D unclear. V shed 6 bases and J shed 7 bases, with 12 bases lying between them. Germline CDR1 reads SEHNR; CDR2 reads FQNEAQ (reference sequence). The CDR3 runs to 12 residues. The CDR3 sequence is CASSYQSGGYTF. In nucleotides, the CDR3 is TGTGCCAGCAGTTATCAAAGCGGTGGCTACACCTTC.

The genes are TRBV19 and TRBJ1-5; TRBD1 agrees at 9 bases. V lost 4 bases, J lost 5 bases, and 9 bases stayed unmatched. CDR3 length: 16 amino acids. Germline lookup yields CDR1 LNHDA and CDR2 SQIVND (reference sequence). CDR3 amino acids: CASSTGDRVGYQPQHF. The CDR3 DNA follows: TGTGCCAGTAGTACCGGGGACAGGGTAGGTTATCAGCCCCAGCATTTT.

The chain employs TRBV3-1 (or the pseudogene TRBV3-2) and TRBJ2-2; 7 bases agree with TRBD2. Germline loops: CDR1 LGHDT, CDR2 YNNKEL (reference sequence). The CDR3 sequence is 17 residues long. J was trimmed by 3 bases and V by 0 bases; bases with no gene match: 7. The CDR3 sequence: CASSQDPRERYTGELFF. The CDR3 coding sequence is TGTGCCAGCAGCCAAGATCCGCGGGAGCGGTACACCGGGGAGCTGTTTTTT.

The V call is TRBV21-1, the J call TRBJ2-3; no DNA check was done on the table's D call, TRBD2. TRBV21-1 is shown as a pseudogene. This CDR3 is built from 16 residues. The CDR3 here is CASRKGGAGGTDTQYF. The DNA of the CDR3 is TGTGCCAGCAGGAAAGGTGGAGCGGGCGGTACAGATACGCAGTATTTT.

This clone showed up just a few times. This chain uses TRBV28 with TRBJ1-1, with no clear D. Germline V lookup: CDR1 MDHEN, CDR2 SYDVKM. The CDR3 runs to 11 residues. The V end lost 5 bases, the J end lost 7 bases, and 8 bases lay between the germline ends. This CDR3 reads CASSTLSEAFF. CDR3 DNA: TGTGCCAGCAGTACCTTGAGTGAAGCTTTCTTT.

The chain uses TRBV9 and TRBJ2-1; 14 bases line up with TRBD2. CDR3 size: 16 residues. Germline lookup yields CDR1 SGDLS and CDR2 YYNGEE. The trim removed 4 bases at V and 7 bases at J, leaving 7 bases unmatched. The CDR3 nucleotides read TGTGCCAGCAGCAAGACCGGGACTAGCGGGAGTAATGAGCAGTTCTTC. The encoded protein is CASSKTGTSGSNEQFF.

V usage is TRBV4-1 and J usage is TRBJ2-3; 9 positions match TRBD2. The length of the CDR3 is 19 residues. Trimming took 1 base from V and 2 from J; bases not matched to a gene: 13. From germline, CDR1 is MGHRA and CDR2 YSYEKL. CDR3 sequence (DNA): TGCGCCAGCAGCCAAGCCCTTACGGCGGGAGGGCTAATCACAGATACGCAGTATTTT. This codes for CASSQALTAGGLITDTQYF.

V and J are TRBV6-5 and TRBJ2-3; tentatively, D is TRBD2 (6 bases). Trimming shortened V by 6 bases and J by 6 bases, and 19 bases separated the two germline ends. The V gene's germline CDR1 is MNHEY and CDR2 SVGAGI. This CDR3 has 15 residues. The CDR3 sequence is CASRLGLGPGDTQYF. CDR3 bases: TGTGCCAGCAGGTTGGGACTTGGGCCGGGGGATACGCAGTATTTT.

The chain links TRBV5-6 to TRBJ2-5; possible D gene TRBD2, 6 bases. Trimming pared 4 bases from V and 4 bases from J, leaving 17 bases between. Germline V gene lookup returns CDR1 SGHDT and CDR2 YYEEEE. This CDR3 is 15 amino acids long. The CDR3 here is CASSLAGLGGETQYF. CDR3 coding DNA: TGTGCCAGCAGCCTTGCGGGACTGGGAGGAGAGACCCAGTACTTC.

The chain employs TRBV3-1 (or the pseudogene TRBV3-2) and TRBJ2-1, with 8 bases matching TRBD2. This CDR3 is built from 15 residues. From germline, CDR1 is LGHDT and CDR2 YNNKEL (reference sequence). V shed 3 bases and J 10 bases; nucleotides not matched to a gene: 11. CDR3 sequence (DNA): TGTGCCAGCAGCCAGGGACTAGTCGTGGGTGACGAGCAGTTCTTC. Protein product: CASSQGLVVGDEQFF.

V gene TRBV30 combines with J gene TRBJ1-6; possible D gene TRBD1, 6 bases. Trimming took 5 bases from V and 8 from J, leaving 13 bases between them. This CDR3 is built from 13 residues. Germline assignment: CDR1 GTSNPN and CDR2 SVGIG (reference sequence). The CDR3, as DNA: TGTGCCTGGCAACAGGGCGGTTATTCACCCCTCCACTTT. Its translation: CAWQQGGYSPLHF.

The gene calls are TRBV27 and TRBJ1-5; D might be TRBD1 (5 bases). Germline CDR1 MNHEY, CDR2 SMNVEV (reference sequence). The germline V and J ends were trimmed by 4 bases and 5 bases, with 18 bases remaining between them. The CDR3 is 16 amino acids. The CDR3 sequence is CASSSQHGGVYQPQHF. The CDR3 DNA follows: TGTGCCAGCAGTTCACAGCACGGGGGGGTCTATCAGCCCCAGCATTTT.

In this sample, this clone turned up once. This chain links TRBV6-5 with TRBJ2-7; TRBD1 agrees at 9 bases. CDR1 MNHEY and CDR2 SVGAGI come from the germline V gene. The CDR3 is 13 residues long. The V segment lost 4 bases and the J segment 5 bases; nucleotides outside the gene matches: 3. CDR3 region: CASSFWDRDEQYF. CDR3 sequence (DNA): TGTGCCAGCAGTTTTTGGGACAGGGACGAGCAGTACTTC.

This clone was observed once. The CDR3 sequence is CASSVTGGPVNIQYF. The CDR3 coding sequence is TGTGCCAGCAGCGTGACGGGAGGGCCGGTAAACATTCAGTACTTC. The chain links TRBV9 to TRBJ2-4, with 8 bases that match TRBD2. The CDR3 totals 15 residues. The germline V gene has CDR1 SGDLS and CDR2 YYNGEE. Trimming removed 2 bases from V and 6 bases from J; junction bases left unmatched: 7.

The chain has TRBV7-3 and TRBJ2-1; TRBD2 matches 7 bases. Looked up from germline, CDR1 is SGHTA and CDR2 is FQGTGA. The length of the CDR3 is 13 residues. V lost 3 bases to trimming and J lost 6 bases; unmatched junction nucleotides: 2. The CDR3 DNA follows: TGTGCCAGCAGCTTCTTAGCGGGCAATGAGCAGTTCTTC. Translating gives CASSFLAGNEQFF.

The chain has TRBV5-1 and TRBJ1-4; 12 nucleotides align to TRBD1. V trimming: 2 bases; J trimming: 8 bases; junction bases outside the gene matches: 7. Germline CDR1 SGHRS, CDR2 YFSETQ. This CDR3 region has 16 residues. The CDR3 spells CASSFGDRGREEKLFF. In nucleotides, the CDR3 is TGCGCCAGCAGCTTTGGGGACAGGGGGCGCGAGGAAAAACTGTTTTTT.

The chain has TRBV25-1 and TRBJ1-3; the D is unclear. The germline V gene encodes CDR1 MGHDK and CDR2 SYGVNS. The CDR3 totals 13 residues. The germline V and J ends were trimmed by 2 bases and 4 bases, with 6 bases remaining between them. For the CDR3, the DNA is TGTGCCAGCAGTGAAGTAAAAGGAAACACCATATATTTT. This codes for CASSEVKGNTIYF.